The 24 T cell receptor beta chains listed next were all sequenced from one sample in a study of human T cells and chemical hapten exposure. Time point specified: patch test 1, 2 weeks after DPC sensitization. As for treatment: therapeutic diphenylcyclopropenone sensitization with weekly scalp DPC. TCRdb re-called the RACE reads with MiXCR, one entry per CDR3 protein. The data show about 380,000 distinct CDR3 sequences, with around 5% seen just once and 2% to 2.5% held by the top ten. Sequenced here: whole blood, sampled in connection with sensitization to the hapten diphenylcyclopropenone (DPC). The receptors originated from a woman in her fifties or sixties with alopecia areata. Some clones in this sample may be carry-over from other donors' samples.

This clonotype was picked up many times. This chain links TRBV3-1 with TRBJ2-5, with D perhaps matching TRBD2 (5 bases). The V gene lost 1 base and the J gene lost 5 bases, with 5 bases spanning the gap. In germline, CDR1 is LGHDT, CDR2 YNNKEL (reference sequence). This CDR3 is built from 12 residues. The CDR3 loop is CASSQGGETQYF. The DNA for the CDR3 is TGTGCCAGCAGCCAAGGAGGGGAGACCCAGTACTTC.

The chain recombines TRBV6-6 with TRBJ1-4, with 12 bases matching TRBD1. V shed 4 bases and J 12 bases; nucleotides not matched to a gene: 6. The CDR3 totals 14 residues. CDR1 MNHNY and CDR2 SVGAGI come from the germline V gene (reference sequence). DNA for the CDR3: TGTGCCAGCAGTTCCGGGACAGGGGGCTTTGAACTGTTTTTT. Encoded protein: CASSSGTGGFELFF.

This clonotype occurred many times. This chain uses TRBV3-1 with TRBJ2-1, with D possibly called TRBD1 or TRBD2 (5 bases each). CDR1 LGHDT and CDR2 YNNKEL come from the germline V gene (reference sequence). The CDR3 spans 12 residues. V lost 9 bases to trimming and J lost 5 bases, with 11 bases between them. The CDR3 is CASWDGHNEQFF. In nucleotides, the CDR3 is TGTGCCAGTTGGGACGGACACAATGAGCAGTTCTTC.

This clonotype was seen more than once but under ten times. The CDR3 DNA reads as TGTGCCAGCAGTTACTCAAGGACAGGGGGCACTAGCGCCCCCTCCTACGAGCAGTACTTC. Translation: CASSYSRTGGTSAPSYEQYF. V is TRBV6-2 or TRBV6-3 and J is TRBJ2-7; 11 bases align to TRBD1. There are 20 residues in the CDR3. The ends lost 0 bases at V and 0 bases at J; junction bases unmatched: 13. Germline V lookup: CDR1 MNHEY, CDR2 SVGEGT.

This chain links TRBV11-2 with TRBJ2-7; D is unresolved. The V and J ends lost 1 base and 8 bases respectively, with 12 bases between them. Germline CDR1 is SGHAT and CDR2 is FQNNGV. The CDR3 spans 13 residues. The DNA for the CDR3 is TGTGCCAGCAGCTTAGTACAAACGTATAAGCAGTACTTC. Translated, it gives CASSLVQTYKQYF.

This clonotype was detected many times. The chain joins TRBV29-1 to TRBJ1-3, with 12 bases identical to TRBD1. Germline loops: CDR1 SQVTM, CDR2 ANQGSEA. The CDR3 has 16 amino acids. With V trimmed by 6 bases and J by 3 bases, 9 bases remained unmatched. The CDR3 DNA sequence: TGCAGCGTGAGCACCGGGACAGGGGGCATTGGAAACACCATATATTTT. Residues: CSVSTGTGGIGNTIYF. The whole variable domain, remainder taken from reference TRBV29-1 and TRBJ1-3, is SAVISQKPSRDICQRGTSLTIQCQVDSQVTMMFWYRQQPGQSLTLIATANQGSEATYESGFVIDKFPISRPNLTFSTLTVSNMSPEDSSIYLCSVSTGTGGIGNTIYFGEGSWLTVV.

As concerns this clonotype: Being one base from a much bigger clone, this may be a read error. The CDR3, as DNA: TGTACCAGCAGCTCCCGTGCGGGACAGGTTCAAGGTTCACCCCTCCACTTT. Its protein is CTSSSRAGQVQGSPLHF. The rearrangement joins TRBV7-2 to TRBJ1-6; 8 bases match TRBD1. The CDR3 totals 17 residues. V lost 4 bases to trimming and J lost 9 bases; unmatched junction nucleotides: 14. Germline CDR1 and CDR2: SGHTA and FQGNSA.

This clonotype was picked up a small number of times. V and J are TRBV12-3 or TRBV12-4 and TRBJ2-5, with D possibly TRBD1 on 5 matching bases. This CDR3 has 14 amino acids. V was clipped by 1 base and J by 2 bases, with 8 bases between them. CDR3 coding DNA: TGTGCCAGCAGTTTAGTTCAGGGACAAGAGACCCAGTACTTC. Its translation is CASSLVQGQETQYF.

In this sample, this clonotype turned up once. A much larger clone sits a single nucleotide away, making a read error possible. CDR3 sequence reads: CASCRTTFSGNTIYF. As DNA, the CDR3 is TGTGCCAGCTGTCGGACAACCTTCTCTGGAAACACCATATATTTT. The chain combines TRBV6-6 with TRBJ1-3; tentative D call: TRBD1 (5 bases). The CDR3 spans 15 residues. The germline V and J ends were trimmed by 8 bases and 0 bases, with 14 bases remaining between them. Germline V gene lookup returns CDR1 MNHNY and CDR2 SVGAGI (reference sequence).

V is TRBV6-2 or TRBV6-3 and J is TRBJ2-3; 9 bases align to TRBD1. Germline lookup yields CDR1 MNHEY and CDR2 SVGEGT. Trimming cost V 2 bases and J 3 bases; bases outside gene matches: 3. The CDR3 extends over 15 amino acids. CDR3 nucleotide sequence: TGTGCCAGCAGTTACACGGACAGGGGTACAGATACGCAGTATTTT. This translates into CASSYTDRGTDTQYF.

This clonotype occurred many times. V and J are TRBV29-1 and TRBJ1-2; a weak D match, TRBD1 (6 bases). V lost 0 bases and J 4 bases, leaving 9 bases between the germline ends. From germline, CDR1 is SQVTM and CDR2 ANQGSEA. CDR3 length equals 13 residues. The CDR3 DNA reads TGCAGCGTTGAAGACAGGGGTGGCTATGGCTACACCTTC. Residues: CSVEDRGGYGYTF. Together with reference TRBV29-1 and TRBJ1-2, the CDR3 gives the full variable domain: SAVISQKPSRDICQRGTSLTIQCQVDSQVTMMFWYRQQPGQSLTLIATANQGSEATYESGFVIDKFPISRPNLTFSTLTVSNMSPEDSSIYLCSVEDRGGYGYTFGSGTRLTVV.

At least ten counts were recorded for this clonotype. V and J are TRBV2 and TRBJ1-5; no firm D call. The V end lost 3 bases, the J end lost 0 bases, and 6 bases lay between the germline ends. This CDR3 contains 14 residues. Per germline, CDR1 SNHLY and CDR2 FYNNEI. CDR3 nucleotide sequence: TGTGCCAGCAGTGAGATGGCTAGCAATCAGCCCCAGCATTTT. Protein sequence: CASSEMASNQPQHF. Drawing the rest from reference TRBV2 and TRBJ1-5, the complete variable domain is EPEVTQTPSHQVTQMGQEVILRCVPISNHLYFYWYRQILGQKVEFLVSFYNNEISEKSEIFDDQFSVERPDGSNFTLKIRSTKLEDSAMYFCASSEMASNQPQHFGDGTRLSIL.

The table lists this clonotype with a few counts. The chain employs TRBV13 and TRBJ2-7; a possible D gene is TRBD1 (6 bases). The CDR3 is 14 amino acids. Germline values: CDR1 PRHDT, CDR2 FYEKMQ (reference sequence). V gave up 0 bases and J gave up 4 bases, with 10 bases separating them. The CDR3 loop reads CASSLGVDRYEQYF. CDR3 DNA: TGTGCCAGCAGCTTAGGGGTGGACAGATACGAGCAGTACTTC.

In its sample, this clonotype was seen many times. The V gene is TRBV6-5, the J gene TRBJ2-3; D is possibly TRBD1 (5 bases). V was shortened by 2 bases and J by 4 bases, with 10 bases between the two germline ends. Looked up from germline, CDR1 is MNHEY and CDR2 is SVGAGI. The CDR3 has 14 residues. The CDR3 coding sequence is TGTGCCAGCAGTTACAAGGGGAAGCCAGATACGCAGTATTTT. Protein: CASSYKGKPDTQYF.

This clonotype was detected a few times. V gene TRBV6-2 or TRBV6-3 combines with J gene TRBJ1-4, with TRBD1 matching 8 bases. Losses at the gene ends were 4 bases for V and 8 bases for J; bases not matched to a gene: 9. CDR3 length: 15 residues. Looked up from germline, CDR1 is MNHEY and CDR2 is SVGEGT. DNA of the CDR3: TGTGCCAGCAGTTCGCCGCAGGGGGCTTCGGAAAAACTGTTTTTT. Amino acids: CASSSPQGASEKLFF.

The chain's CDR3 is CASSFPRRRGSNQPQHF. The CDR3 DNA sequence: TGTGCCAGCAGTTTCCCACGGCGTAGGGGTAGCAATCAGCCCCAGCATTTT. This sequence joins TRBV12-3 or TRBV12-4 and TRBJ1-5; weak D call: TRBD1 (5 bases). V was shortened by 3 bases and J by 0 bases, with 15 bases between the two germline ends. This CDR3 comprises 17 residues.

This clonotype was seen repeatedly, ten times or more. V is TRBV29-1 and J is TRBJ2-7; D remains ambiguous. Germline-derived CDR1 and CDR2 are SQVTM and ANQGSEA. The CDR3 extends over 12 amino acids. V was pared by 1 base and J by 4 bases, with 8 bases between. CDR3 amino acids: CSVEGDGYEQYF. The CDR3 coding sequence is TGCAGCGTTGAAGGGGATGGTTACGAGCAGTACTTC.

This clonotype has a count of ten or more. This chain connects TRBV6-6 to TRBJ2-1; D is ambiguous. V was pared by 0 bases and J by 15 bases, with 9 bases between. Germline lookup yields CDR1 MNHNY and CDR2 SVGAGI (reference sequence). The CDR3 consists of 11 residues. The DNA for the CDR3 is TGTGCCAGCAGTTACTCCCTAGAAGTGTTCTTC. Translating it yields CASSYSLEVFF.

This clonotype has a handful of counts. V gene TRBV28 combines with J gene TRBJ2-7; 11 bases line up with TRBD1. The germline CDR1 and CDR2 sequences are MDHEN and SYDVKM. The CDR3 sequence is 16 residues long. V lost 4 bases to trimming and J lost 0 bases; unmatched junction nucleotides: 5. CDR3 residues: CASSSTGTGGSYEQYF. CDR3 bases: TGTGCCAGCAGTTCTACCGGGACAGGGGGCTCCTACGAGCAGTACTTC.

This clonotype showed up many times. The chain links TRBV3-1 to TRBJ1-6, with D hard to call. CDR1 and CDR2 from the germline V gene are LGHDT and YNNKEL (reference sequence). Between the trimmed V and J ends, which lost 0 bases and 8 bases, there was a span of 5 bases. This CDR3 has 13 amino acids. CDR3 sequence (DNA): TGTGCCAGCAGCCAAGACGGGGATTCACCCCTCCACTTT. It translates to CASSQDGDSPLHF.

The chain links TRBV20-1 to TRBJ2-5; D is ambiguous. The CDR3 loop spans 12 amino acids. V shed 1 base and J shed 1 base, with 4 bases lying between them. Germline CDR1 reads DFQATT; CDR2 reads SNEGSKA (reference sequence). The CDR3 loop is CSARGVQETQYF. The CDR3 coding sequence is TGCAGTGCTAGAGGAGTCCAAGAGACCCAGTACTTC.

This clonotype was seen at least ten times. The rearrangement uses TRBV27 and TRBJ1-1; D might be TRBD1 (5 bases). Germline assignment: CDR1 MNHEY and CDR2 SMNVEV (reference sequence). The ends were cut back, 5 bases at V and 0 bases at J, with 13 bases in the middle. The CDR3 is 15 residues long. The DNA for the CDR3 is TGTGCCAGCAGTCGGGGCACCCACATGAACACTGAAGCTTTCTTT. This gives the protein CASSRGTHMNTEAFF.

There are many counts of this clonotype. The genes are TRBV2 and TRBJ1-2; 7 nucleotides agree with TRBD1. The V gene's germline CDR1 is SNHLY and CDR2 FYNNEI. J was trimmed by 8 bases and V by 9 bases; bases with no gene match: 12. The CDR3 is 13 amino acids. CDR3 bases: TGTGCCAGTCCTTTACAGGGGTTAGGCGGCTACACCTTC. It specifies CASPLQGLGGYTF.

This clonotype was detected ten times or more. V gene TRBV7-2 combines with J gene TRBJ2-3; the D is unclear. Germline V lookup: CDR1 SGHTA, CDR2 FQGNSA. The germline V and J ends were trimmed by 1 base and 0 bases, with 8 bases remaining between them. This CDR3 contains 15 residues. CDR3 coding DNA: TGTGCCAGCAGCTTAGAGGGAATGAGCACAGATACGCAGTATTTT. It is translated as CASSLEGMSTDTQYF.